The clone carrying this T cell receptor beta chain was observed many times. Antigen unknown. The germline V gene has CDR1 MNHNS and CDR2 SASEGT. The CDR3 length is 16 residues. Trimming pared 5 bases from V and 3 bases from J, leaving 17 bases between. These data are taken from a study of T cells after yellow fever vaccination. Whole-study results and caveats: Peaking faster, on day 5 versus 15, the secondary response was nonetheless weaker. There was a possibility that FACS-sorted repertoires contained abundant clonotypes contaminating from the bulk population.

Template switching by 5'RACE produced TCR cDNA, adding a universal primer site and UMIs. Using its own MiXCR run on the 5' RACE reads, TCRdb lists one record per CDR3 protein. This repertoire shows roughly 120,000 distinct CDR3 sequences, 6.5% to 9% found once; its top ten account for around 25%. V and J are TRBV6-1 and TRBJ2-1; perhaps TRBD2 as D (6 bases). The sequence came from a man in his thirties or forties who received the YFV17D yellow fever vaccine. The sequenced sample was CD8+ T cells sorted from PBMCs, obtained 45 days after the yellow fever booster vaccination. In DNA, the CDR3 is TGTGCCAGCAGTCGCACCTTCCAGGGACTCTACAATGAGCAGTTCTTC. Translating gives CASSRTFQGLYNEQFF.